The T cell receptor (beta chain) described here comes from a study of OX40 agonist ivuxolimab in advanced cancers. Overall study: Participants averaged about 60 years of age (range about 23 to 80) and were approximately 81% male.

This CDR3 has 14 residues. The germline V gene encodes CDR1 SGHNT and CDR2 YYREEE (reference sequence). With 2 bases clipped from V and 6 bases from J, the junction kept 4 bases outside the gene matches. Only in-frame clones appear in the TCRdb table, and some are missing; sequencing was by immunoSEQ multiplex PCR. Among approximately 20,000 clones listed, around 68% were seen once. The clonotype comes from an adult with an advanced solid tumor such as melanoma, head and neck, liver or kidney cancer. The rearrangement uses TRBV5-4 and TRBJ2-1; 8 nucleotides align to TRBD2. The sample in question was CD4+ or CD8+ T cells sorted from blood, obtained in a trial of the OX40 agonist ivuxolimab. CDR3 in DNA: TGTGCCAGCAGCTTTAGCGGGAAGGTCAATGAGCAGTTCTTC. Translating it yields CASSFSGKVNEQFF.